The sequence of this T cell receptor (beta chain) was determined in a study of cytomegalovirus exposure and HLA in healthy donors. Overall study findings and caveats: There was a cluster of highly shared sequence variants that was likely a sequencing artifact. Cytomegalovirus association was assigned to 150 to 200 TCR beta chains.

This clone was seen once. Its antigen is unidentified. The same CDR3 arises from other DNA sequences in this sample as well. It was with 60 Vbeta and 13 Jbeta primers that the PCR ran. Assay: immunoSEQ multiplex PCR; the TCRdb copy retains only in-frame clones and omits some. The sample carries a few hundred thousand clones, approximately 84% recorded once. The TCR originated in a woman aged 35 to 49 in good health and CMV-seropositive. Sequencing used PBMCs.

The CDR3 sequence is CASSLSGGPADTQYF. CDR3 nucleotide sequence: TGCGCCAGCAGCCTGAGCGGGGGTCCAGCAGATACGCAGTATTTT. The chain couples TRBV5-1 to TRBJ2-3; 8 bases line up with TRBD2. The CDR3 sequence is 15 residues long. After removal of 4 bases from V and 4 bases from J, the junction contained 8 bases not matched to a gene. CDR1 SGHRS and CDR2 YFSETQ come from the germline V gene.